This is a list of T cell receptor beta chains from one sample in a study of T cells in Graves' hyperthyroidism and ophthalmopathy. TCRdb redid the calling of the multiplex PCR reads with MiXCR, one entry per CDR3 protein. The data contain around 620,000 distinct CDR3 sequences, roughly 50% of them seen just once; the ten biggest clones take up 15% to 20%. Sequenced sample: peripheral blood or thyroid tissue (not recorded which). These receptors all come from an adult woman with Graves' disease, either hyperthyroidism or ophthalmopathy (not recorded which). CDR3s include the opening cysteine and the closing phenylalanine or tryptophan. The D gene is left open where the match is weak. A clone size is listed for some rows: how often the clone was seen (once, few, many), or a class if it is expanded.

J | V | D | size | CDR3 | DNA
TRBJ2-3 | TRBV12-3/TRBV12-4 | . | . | CASSPEGTDTQYF | TGTGCCAGCAGTCCCGAGGGGACAGATACGCAGTATTTT
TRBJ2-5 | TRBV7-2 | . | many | CASSLAGRQQETQYF | TGTGCCAGCAGCTTAGCGGGCAGACAACAAGAGACCCAGTACTTC
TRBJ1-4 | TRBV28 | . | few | CASGGGEEKLFF | TGTGCCAGCGGAGGGGGGGAGGAAAAACTGTTTTTT
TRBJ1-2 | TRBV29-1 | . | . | CSVERLTEYGYTF | TGCAGCGTTGAAAGACTTACGGAATATGGCTACACCTTC
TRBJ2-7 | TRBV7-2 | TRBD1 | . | CASQGQGNEQYF | TGTGCCAGTCAGGGACAGGGCAACGAGCAGTACTTC
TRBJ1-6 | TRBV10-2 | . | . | CASSGGEHSPLHF | TGCGCCAGCAGTGGGGGGGAGCACTCACCCCTCCACTTT
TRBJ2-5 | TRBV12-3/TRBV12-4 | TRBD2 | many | CASSSGGLAGGPGETQYF | TGTGCCAGCAGCTCTGGAGGACTAGCGGGAGGGCCGGGAGAGACCCAGTACTTC
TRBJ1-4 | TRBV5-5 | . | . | CASSLDGEKLVF | TGTGCCAGCAGCTTGGACGGCGAAAAGCTGGTTTTT
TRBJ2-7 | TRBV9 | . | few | CASSLSQTYEQYF | TGTGCCAGCAGTCTATCACAGACCTACGAGCAGTACTTC
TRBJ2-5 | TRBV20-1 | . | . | CSARALGEETQYF | TGCAGTGCTAGAGCTCTAGGTGAAGAGACCCAGTACTTC
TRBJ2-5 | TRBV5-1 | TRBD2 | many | CASSLARGAETQYF | TGCGCCAGCAGCTTGGCGCGGGGGGCAGAGACCCAGTACTTC
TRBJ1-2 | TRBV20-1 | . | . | CSATSRAGANYGYTF | TGCAGTGCCACCAGCAGAGCGGGGGCTAACTATGGCTACACCTTC
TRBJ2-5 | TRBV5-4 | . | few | CASSLAGQAQETQYF | TGTGCCAGCAGCTTGGCGGGACAAGCCCAAGAGACCCAGTACTTC
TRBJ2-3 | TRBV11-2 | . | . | CASSLSGGVADTQYF | TGTGCCAGCAGCTTATCTGGCGGAGTTGCAGATACGCAGTATTTT
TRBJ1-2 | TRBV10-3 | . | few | CAISAGMTVYYGYTF | TGTGCCATCAGTGCGGGGATGACAGTCTACTATGGCTACACCTTC
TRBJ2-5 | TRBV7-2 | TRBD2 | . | CASRPGLAQETQYF | TGTGCCAGCAGACCAGGACTAGCCCAAGAGACCCAGTACTTC
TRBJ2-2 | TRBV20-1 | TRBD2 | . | CSARVAGGVSPGELLF | TGCAGTGCTAGGGTAGCGGGAGGGGTCTCCCCCGGGGAGCTGCTTTTT
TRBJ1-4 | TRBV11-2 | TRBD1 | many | CASSFRQGTNEKLFF | TGTGCCAGCAGCTTCCGACAGGGGACAAATGAAAAACTGTTTTTT
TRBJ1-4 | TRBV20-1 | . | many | CSAGEKLFF | TGCAGTGCTGGGGAAAAACTGTTTTTT
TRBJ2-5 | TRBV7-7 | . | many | CASSLGWQPKETQYF | TGTGCTAGCAGCTTAGGCTGGCAGCCGAAAGAGACCCAGTACTTC
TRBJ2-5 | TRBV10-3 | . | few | CAIQGGGQPQYF | TGTGCCATTCAGGGGGGAGGTCAGCCCCAGTACTTC
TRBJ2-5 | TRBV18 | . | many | CASSPKWEETQYF | TGTGCCAGCTCACCAAAATGGGAAGAGACCCAGTACTTC
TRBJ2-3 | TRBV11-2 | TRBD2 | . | CASSLGVQRGGTDTQYF | TGTGCCAGCAGCTTAGGGGTTCAGCGGGGCGGCACAGATACGCAGTATTTT
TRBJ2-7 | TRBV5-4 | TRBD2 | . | CASRLGRGGYEQYF | TGTGCCAGCAGGCTAGGACGGGGGGGATACGAGCAGTACTTC
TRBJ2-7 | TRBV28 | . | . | CASSSRAGDEQYF | TGTGCCAGCAGCTCTCGGGCAGGGGACGAGCAGTACTTC
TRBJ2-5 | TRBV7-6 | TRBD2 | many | CASSLRRTSGNEETQYF | TGTGCCAGCAGCCTCAGAAGAACTAGCGGGAATGAAGAGACCCAGTACTTC
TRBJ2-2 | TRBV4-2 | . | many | CASSQDWLGTGELFF | TGTGCCAGCAGCCAAGATTGGCTTGGAACCGGGGAGCTGTTTTTT
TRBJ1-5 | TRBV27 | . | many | CASSDHGQPQHF | TGTGCCAGCAGCGACCACGGGCAGCCCCAGCATTTT
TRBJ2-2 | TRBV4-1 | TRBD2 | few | CASSQVRAGVTGELFF | TGCGCCAGCAGCCAAGTTAGAGCGGGAGTCACCGGGGAGCTGTTTTTT
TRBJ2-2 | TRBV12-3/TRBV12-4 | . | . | CVSSLVGGELFF | TGTGTCAGCAGTTTAGTTGGCGGGGAGCTGTTTTTT
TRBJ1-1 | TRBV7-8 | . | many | CASSPTPRYTEAFF | TGTGCCAGCAGCCCGACCCCCCGGTACACTGAAGCTTTCTTT